The entry below describes one T cell receptor (beta chain). The junction differs from germline at one of its ends, possibly a read error. The record originates from a study of shared clonotypes between healthy human individuals. As defined, naive CD8 cells were CD45RO-negative and positively selected for CCR7, with terminally differentiated effector memory CD45RA+ cells excluded. The CDR3 runs 15 residues. CDR1 and CDR2 from the germline V gene are SGHDT and YYEEEE. Clones were read by immunoSEQ multiplex PCR, and TCRdb kept only the in-frame ones, dropping some. Here the sample spans about 2 million clones, approximately 95% being singletons.

This chain connects TRBV5-6 to TRBJ2-3; D not certain. This sequence originates from a man in his late teens or twenties in good health. The sequenced material came from naive CD8+ T cells sorted from blood. CDR3 in DNA: TGTGCCAGCAGCTTGGAACCGACTTCCTTAGGCGGACGTATTTTT. Translated: CASSLEPTSLGGRIF.